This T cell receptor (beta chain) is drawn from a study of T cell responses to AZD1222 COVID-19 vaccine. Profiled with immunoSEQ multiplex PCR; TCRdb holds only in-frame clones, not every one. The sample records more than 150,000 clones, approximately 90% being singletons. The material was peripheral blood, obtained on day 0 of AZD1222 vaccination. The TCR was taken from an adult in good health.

The CDR3 DNA is TGTGCCAGTAGTAAGCCGGGACAGGGGTCTTCATCCAACTATGGCTACACCTTC. As protein: CASSKPGQGSSSNYGYTF. The chain recombines TRBV19 with TRBJ1-2, with TRBD1 matching 10 bases. This CDR3 contains 18 residues. Germline V gives CDR1 LNHDA, CDR2 SQIVND (reference sequence). Trimming at V came to 4 bases and at J to 2 bases, leaving 13 bases not matched to a gene.